Listed below are T cell receptor beta chains from one sample, sequenced in a study of cytomegalovirus exposure and HLA in healthy donors. The protocol was immunoSEQ multiplex PCR, while the TCRdb copy is restricted to in-frame clones and leaves out a portion. This sample has roughly 160,000 clones, with more than 65% found just once. The sample comprised PBMCs. The origin of the receptors is a woman aged 50 to 60 in good health and CMV-seronegative. Each CDR3 is given with its conserved first and last residue. Each record gives: clone size, V gene, J gene, D gene, CDR3 length, CDR3 protein, CDR3 DNA. A D gene is named only where the DNA matches it firmly. Clone size is given for some rows only: seen once, a few or many times, or a class if the clone is expanded.

>-|TRBV7-8|TRBJ2-3|TRBD2|16
CASSPTGGREWDTQYF
TGTGCCAGCAGCCCGACGGGGGGGCGGGAGTGGGATACGCAGTATTTT
>-|TRBV6-6|TRBJ2-7|-|13
CASSYFGGYEQYF
TGTGCCAGCAGTTACTTCGGGGGATACGAGCAGTACTTC
>once|TRBV2|TRBJ1-6|-|13
CASKAGVSSPLHF
TGTGCCAGCAAGGCCGGGGTGAGCTCACCCCTCCACTTT
>-|TRBV7-2|TRBJ2-6|-|18
CASSLQGALLGGANVLTF
TGTGCCAGCAGCCTACAGGGTGCGCTCCTCGGAGGGGCCAACGTCCTGACTTTC
>-|TRBV28|TRBJ1-1|-|13
CASSFRGTAEAFF
TGTGCCAGCAGTTTTAGGGGGACGGCTGAAGCTTTCTTT
>-|TRBV9|TRBJ2-7|-|14
CASSSAKDSYEQYF
TGTGCCAGCAGCTCCGCTAAAGATTCCTACGAGCAGTACTTC
>-|TRBV7-9|TRBJ1-4|-|14
CASNPDSTNEKLFF
TGTGCCAGCAACCCGGACTCAACTAATGAAAAACTGTTTTTT
>-|TRBV6-6|TRBJ2-3|TRBD1|14
CASRRTGGTDTQYF
TGTGCCAGCAGACGGACAGGGGGCACAGATACGCAGTATTTT
>-|TRBV29-1|TRBJ2-7|-|16
CSVEDKRRTVRYEQYF
TGCAGCGTTGAAGATAAGAGGAGGACAGTCAGGTACGAGCAGTACTTC
>-|TRBV6-1|TRBJ1-2|-|15
CASSEWGDRNYGYTF
TGTGCCAGCAGTGAATGGGGTGACAGAAACTATGGCTACACCTTC
>-|TRBV20-1|TRBJ2-7|-|11
CSADTGLREYF
TGCAGTGCTGATACGGGGTTGAGGGAGTACTTC
>-|TRBV11-3|TRBJ2-3|-|16
CASSLGGDPTSVTQYF
TGTGCCAGCAGCTTAGGGGGGGACCCTACGTCGGTTACGCAGTATTTT
>-|TRBV29-1|TRBJ2-2|-|13
CSVLDSNTGELFF
TGCAGCGTTCTAGACTCGAACACCGGGGAGCTGTTTTTT
>once|TRBV28|TRBJ1-5|TRBD1|18
CASSYTWDRGRSNQPQHF
TGTGCCAGCAGTTATACCTGGGACAGGGGGCGAAGCAATCAGCCCCAGCATTTT
>-|TRBV28|TRBJ2-7|TRBD1|15
CASSPTGGPSYEQYF
TGTGCCAGCAGTCCGACAGGGGGCCCCTCCTACGAGCAGTACTTC
>-|TRBV7-9|TRBJ1-3|-|14
CASSSTASGNTIYF
TGTGCCAGCAGCTCCACTGCGTCTGGAAACACCATATATTTT
>-|TRBV4-1|TRBJ1-1|TRBD1|14
CASSVGQGNTEAFF
TGCGCCAGCAGCGTAGGACAGGGGAACACTGAAGCTTTCTTT
>-|TRBV27|TRBJ2-7|TRBD2|16
CASSSASGRVTYEQYF
TGTGCCAGCAGTTCAGCGAGCGGGAGGGTGACTTACGAGCAGTACTTC
>-|TRBV10-3|TRBJ1-5|-|18
CAISSSKSGGYSNQPQHF
TGTGCCATCAGCAGTTCTAAATCGGGGGGGTATAGCAATCAGCCCCAGCATTTT
>-|TRBV27|TRBJ2-7|TRBD2|13
CASSRPGGGEQYF
TGTGCCAGCAGTCGCCCTGGGGGGGGCGAGCAGTACTTC
>-|TRBV7-7|TRBJ2-1|-|16
CASSLVYSSSYNEQFF
TGTGCTAGCAGCTTAGTATACTCGAGCTCCTACAATGAGCAGTTCTTC
>-|TRBV6-6|TRBJ2-5|TRBD2|16
CASSYSVGGAQETQYF
TGTGCCAGCAGTTACTCGGTCGGGGGGGCCCAAGAGACCCAGTACTTC
>-|TRBV5-8|TRBJ2-5|-|13
CASSWPGQETQYF
TGTGCCAGCAGCTGGCCGGGACAAGAGACCCAGTACTTC
>-|TRBV9|TRBJ2-5|TRBD2|15
CASSVDAGEVGTQYF
TGTGCCAGCAGCGTAGATGCGGGAGAGGTAGGGACCCAGTACTTC
>-|TRBV5-1|TRBJ2-3|-|17
CASSWPWTVGSTDTQYF
TGCGCCAGCAGCTGGCCCTGGACAGTAGGGAGCACAGATACGCAGTATTTT
>-|TRBV28|TRBJ2-1|-|14
CASSLAGKYNEQFF
TGTGCCAGCAGTTTAGCGGGTAAATACAATGAGCAGTTCTTC
>-|TRBV15|TRBJ2-7|TRBD2|15
CATSRVAGGEYEQYF
TGTGCCACCAGCAGAGTGGCGGGAGGGGAATACGAGCAGTACTTC
>once|TRBV2|TRBJ1-1|TRBD1|15
CASSDLGTVNTEAFF
TGTGCCAGCAGTGACCTTGGGACAGTGAACACTGAAGCTTTCTTT
>-|TRBV5-1|TRBJ2-3|-|12
CASSLAPDTQYF
TGCGCCAGCAGCTTGGCCCCGGATACGCAGTATTTT
>few|TRBV5-4|TRBJ2-7|-|13
CASSLQGIYEQYF
TGTGCCAGCAGCTTGCAGGGGATCTACGAGCAGTACTTC
>-|TRBV5-4|TRBJ2-3|TRBD2|15
CASSLVAGGTDTQYF
TGTGCCAGCAGCTTAGTCGCGGGAGGCACAGATACGCAGTATTTT
>-|TRBV7-9|TRBJ1-5|TRBD1|14
CASSSGQGALPQHF
TGTGCCAGCAGCTCGGGACAGGGGGCCCTGCCTCAGCATTTT
>-|TRBV9|TRBJ1-1|-|14
CASSVGRLNTEAFF
TGTGCCAGCAGCGTAGGGCGGCTGAACACTGAAGCTTTCTTT
>-|TRBV25-1|TRBJ2-7|TRBD1|14
CASRGQGQMYEQYF
TGTGCCAGCAGGGGACAGGGACAAATGTACGAGCAGTACTTC
>-|TRBV7-6|TRBJ2-3|-|15
CASSSWVEGKDTQYF
TGTGCCAGCAGCTCGTGGGTTGAGGGAAAAGATACGCAGTATTTT
>-|TRBV6-5|TRBJ1-6|-|14
CASSYRQGSSPLHF
TGTGCCAGCAGTTACCGGCAGGGGAGTTCACCCCTCCACTTT
>-|TRBV9|TRBJ2-3|-|13
CASSVGDTDTQYF
TGTGCCAGCAGCGTAGGAGACACAGATACGCAGTATTTT
>once|TRBV7-2|TRBJ2-3|-|14
CASSPLLQGDTQYF
TGTGCCAGCAGCCCCTTACTACAGGGAGATACGCAGTATTTT
>few|TRBV7-9|TRBJ1-2|TRBD1|15
CASSPAGTALYGYTF
TGTGCCAGCAGCCCAGCCGGGACAGCACTCTATGGCTACACCTTC
>once|TRBV7-2|TRBJ2-7|-|15
CASSSPGFGSYEQYF
TGTGCCAGCAGCTCTCCGGGGTTTGGGTCCTACGAGCAGTACTTC
>-|TRBV19|TRBJ2-7|TRBD2|17
CASSIIPTKRGSYEQYF
TGTGCCAGTAGTATTATTCCTACTAAGCGGGGGTCCTACGAGCAGTACTTC
>few|TRBV6-1|TRBJ1-1|-|15
CASSALGGNPTEAFF
TGTGCCAGCAGTGCACTTGGGGGGAACCCCACTGAAGCTTTCTTT
>-|TRBV5-1|TRBJ1-1|TRBD1|14
CASSLARQGSEAFF
TGCGCCAGCAGCTTGGCGCGACAGGGGAGTGAAGCTTTCTTT
>-|TRBV28|TRBJ2-7|TRBD1|15
CASSSAGTGSDEQYF
TGTGCCAGCAGCTCAGCCGGGACAGGGTCGGACGAGCAGTACTTC
>few|TRBV28|TRBJ2-2|-|14
CASSFQGSTGELFF
TGTGCCAGCAGTTTCCAGGGGTCCACCGGGGAGCTGTTTTTT
>-|TRBV7-9|TRBJ1-6|TRBD1|18
CASSLEVGTASTNSPLHF
TGTGCCAGCAGCTTAGAGGTCGGGACAGCGAGTACTAATTCACCCCTCCACTTT
>-|TRBV7-2|TRBJ2-2|-|12
CASSLVNGELFF
TGTGCCAGCAGCTTAGTCAACGGGGAGCTGTTTTTT
>-|TRBV7-6|TRBJ2-5|-|14
CASSLAAIQETQYF
TGTGCCAGCAGCTTAGCGGCAATTCAAGAGACCCAGTACTTC
>-|TRBV5-1|TRBJ2-7|TRBD2|15
CASSLQAGGPYEQYF
TGCGCCAGCAGCTTGCAAGCGGGGGGTCCCTACGAGCAGTACTTC
>-|TRBV27|TRBJ2-7|TRBD1|14
CASMVTGSSYEQYF
TGTGCCAGCATGGTGACAGGGAGCTCCTACGAGCAGTACTTC
>-|TRBV7-9|TRBJ2-1|TRBD1|15
CASSLESGGFYEQFF
TGTGCCAGCAGCTTAGAGTCAGGGGGCTTCTATGAGCAGTTCTTC
>-|TRBV11-2|TRBJ2-1|-|16
CASSLTGLPEGNEQFF
TGTGCCAGCAGCCTGACGGGACTCCCAGAGGGAAATGAGCAGTTCTTC